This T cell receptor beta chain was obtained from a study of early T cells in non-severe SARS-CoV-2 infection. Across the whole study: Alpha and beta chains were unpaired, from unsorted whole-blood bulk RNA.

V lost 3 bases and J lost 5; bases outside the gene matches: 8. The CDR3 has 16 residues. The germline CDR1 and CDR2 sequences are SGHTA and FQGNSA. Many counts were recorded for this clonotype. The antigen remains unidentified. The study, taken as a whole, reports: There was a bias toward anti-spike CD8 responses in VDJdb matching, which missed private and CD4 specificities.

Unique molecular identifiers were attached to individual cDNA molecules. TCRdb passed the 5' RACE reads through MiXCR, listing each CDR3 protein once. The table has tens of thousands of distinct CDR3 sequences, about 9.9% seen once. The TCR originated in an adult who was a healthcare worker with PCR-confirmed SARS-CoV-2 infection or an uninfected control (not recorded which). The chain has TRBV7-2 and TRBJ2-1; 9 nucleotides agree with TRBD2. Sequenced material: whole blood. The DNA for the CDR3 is TGTGCCAGCAGCTTGGGCGGGGGGGCATCTCACAATGAGCAGTTCTTC. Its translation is CASSLGGGASHNEQFF.